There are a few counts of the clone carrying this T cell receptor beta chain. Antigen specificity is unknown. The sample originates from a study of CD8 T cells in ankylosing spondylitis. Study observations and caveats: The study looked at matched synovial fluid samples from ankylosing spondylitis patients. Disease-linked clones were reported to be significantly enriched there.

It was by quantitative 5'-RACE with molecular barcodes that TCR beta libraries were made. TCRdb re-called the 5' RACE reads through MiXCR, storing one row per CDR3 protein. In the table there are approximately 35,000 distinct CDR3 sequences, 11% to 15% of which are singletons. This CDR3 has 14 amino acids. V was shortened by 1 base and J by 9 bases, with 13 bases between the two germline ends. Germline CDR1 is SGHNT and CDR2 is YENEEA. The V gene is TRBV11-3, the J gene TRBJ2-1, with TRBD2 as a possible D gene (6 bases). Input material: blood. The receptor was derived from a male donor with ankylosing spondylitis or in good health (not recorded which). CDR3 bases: TGTGCCAGCAGCTTAGCGGGGGTAGCTCCTGAGCAGTTCTTC. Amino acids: CASSLAGVAPEQFF.